A selection of T cell receptor beta chains follows, all from one sample in a study of T cells in Graves' hyperthyroidism and ophthalmopathy. TCRdb reprocessed the multiplex PCR reads via MiXCR and lists one record per CDR3 protein. This sample has 530,000 or so distinct CDR3 sequences; roughly 25% occur once, and the top ten carry about 10%. Sequenced material: blood. Receptors originate from a woman aged 25 to 39 with Graves' ophthalmopathy. Both conserved end residues are part of each CDR3. The order of the fields is clone size, D gene, V gene, J gene, CDR3 DNA, CDR3 protein. The D gene is left open where the match is weak. Size values are once, few and many counts, or a class for expanded clones, and some rows have none.

many	.	TRBV5-1	TRBJ2-5	TGCGCCAGCAGCTCAGAACTACAAGAGACCCAGTACTTC	CASSSELQETQYF
.	TRBD1	TRBV6-1	TRBJ1-2	TGTGCCAGCACCCGACAGGGAGGGAACTATGGCTACACCTTC	CASTRQGGNYGYTF
many	.	TRBV18	TRBJ2-2	TGTGCCAGCTCACCACTGCCGGGGAACACCGGGGAGCTGTTTTTT	CASSPLPGNTGELFF
many	TRBD1	TRBV6-1	TRBJ1-5	TGTGCCAGCAGTACCACAGGGGGCTACAATCAGCCCCAGCATTTT	CASSTTGGYNQPQHF
many	.	TRBV19	TRBJ1-2	TGTGCCAGTAGTATAGGGGCCAGGGTTACTCGAAACTATGGCTACACCTTC	CASSIGARVTRNYGYTF
many	.	TRBV6-2/TRBV6-3	TRBJ2-7	TGTGCCAGCGCGGCCTCCTACGAGCAGTACTTC	CASAASYEQYF
.	TRBD2	TRBV20-1	TRBJ2-5	TGCAGTGCTAGTCAAATACTAGCGGCGACCTCTACCCAGTACTTC	CSASQILAATSTQYF
many	.	TRBV19	TRBJ1-1	TGTGCCAGTAGGGGGAGAACGAACACTGAAGCTTTCTTT	CASRGRTNTEAFF
many	.	TRBV12-3/TRBV12-4	TRBJ2-2	TGTGCCAGCAGCACAGGGACCGGGGAGCTGTTTTTT	CASSTGTGELFF
many	TRBD2	TRBV11-2	TRBJ2-7	TGTGCCAGCAGCCATGAGCGGGAACCCTACGAGCAGTACTTC	CASSHEREPYEQYF
.	TRBD1	TRBV25-1	TRBJ1-1	TGTGCCAGCAGTGAATGGGAGGGGGCAGTCACTGAAGCTTTCTTT	CASSEWEGAVTEAFF
many	.	TRBV28	TRBJ1-5	TGTGCCAGCAGTGCCCCGATTCAGCCCCAGCATTTT	CASSAPIQPQHF
few	.	TRBV12-3/TRBV12-4	TRBJ2-7	TGTGCCAGCAGGCAAGGAAACTCCTACGAGCAGTACTTC	CASRQGNSYEQYF
many	TRBD1	TRBV28	TRBJ1-3	TGTGCCACCAGGACAGGGGGATTCTCCGGAAACACCATATATTTT	CATRTGGFSGNTIYF
many	.	TRBV6-1	TRBJ2-7	TGTGCCAGCAGTGATGGAAAGGGGACCCACGAGCAGTACTTC	CASSDGKGTHEQYF
many	TRBD2	TRBV4-1	TRBJ2-7	TGCGCCAGCAGCAGAGAAGTGCTAGCGGACTCCTACGAGCAGTACTTC	CASSREVLADSYEQYF
.	.	TRBV5-1	TRBJ2-7	TGCGCCAGCAGCTGGGGATCTCCCGGGAACGAGCAGTACTTC	CASSWGSPGNEQYF
few	TRBD1	TRBV10-3	TRBJ2-2	TGTGCCATCACCGGATCAGACAGGGGGTCCACCGGGGAGCTGTTTTTT	CAITGSDRGSTGELFF
.	.	TRBV20-1	TRBJ1-5	TGCAGTGCCCTCGGGGGGCCCCAGCATTTT	CSALGGPQHF
few	.	TRBV6-5	TRBJ1-5	TGTGCCAGCAGTGACCGAGTTTTCAATCAGCCCCAGCATTTT	CASSDRVFNQPQHF
.	.	TRBV5-1	TRBJ2-3	TGCGCCAGCAGCTTGTCGGGGGAAGCGGCCACAGATACGCAGTATTTT	CASSLSGEAATDTQYF
.	.	TRBV20-1	TRBJ1-5	TGCAGTGCTACAACAGGTATCAATCAGCCCCAGCATTTT	CSATTGINQPQHF
many	.	TRBV2	TRBJ2-7	TGTGCCAGCAGTGAAGCGCTTCGGGGCTTCTTCGTGGGAAACTACGAGCAGTACTTC	CASSEALRGFFVGNYEQYF
many	.	TRBV19	TRBJ1-5	TGTGCCTCAGTGGGGGCGGGTCAGCCCCAGCATTTT	CASVGAGQPQHF
once	.	TRBV6-1	TRBJ2-7	TGTGCCAGCAGTCGTTTCCAATACGAGCAGTACTTC	CASSRFQYEQYF
few	.	TRBV12-3/TRBV12-4	TRBJ2-5	TGTGCCACCAGCAGAGATAGCCAGCAAGAGACCCAGTACTTC	CATSRDSQQETQYF
many	.	TRBV9	TRBJ1-1	TGTGCCAGCAGCGTAGAGGGGTTGACCACTGAAGCTTTCTTT	CASSVEGLTTEAFF
many	.	TRBV28	TRBJ2-7	TGTGCCAGCAATCACAGGGGAGGGGTAATAAGCGAGCAGTACTTC	CASNHRGGVISEQYF
many	.	TRBV7-3	TRBJ2-5	TGTGCCAGCAGCTTATACCCCGGATTACAAGAGACCCAGTACTTC	CASSLYPGLQETQYF
few	.	TRBV28	TRBJ2-7	TGTGCCAGCAGTCGAAATCGATACGAGCAGTACTTC	CASSRNRYEQYF
once	.	TRBV20-1	TRBJ1-5	TGCAGTGCTAGAGATGGAGGGCTCGGAAGCAATCAGCCCCAGCATTTT	CSARDGGLGSNQPQHF
few	.	TRBV6-1	TRBJ1-3	TGTGCCAGCAGCACAGAGGGACATGGAAACACCATATATTTT	CASSTEGHGNTIYF
many	TRBD1	TRBV11-2	TRBJ2-6	TGTGCCAGCAGCACTACAGGGGGCGCCTTTGGGGCCAACGTCCTGACTTTC	CASSTTGGAFGANVLTF
.	.	TRBV19	TRBJ2-6	TGTGCCATTGGTCGTGGTGGGGCCAACGTCCTGACTTTC	CAIGRGGANVLTF
.	.	TRBV15	TRBJ1-1	TGTGCCACCAGCAGGAGCCAGGATTTTCTGAACACTGAAGCTTTCTTT	CATSRSQDFLNTEAFF
.	.	TRBV6-5	TRBJ1-1	TGTGCCAGCAGTTACTCGGGTATTGTAGGGAACACTGATGCTTTCTTT	CASSYSGIVGNTDAFF
many	.	TRBV27	TRBJ2-5	TGTGCCAGCAGTTATCGCAGGCGAGAGACCCAGTACTTC	CASSYRRRETQYF
many	.	TRBV27	TRBJ1-2	TGTGCCAGCAGTTTATCAAGGGGGGAATATGGCTACACCTTC	CASSLSRGEYGYTF
.	.	TRBV3-1	TRBJ1-1	TGTGCCAGCAGTCACTCCCGACCGAACACTGAAGCTTTCTTT	CASSHSRPNTEAFF
many	.	TRBV6-5	TRBJ1-5	TGTGCCAGCAGTTACTCTGGACAGAATCAGCCCCAGCATTTT	CASSYSGQNQPQHF